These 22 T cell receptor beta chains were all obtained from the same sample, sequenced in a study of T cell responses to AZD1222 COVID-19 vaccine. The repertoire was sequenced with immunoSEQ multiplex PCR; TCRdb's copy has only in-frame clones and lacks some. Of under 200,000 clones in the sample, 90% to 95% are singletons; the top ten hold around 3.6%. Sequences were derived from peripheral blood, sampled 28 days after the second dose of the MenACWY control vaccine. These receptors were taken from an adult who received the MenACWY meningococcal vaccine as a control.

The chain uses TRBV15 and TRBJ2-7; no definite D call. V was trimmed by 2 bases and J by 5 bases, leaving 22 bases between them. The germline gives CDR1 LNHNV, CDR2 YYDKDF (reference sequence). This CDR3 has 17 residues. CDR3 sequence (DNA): TGTGCCACCAGCAGAACCCCCCTTCCAGATCCGGTGAACGAGCAGTACTTC. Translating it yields CATSRTPLPDPVNEQYF.

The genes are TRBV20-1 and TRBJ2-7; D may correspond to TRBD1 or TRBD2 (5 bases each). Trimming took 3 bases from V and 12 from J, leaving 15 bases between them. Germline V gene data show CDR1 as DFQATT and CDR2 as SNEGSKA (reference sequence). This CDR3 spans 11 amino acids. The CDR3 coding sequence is TGCAGTGCTAGGACCGGGGACCTAACGTACTTC. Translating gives CSARTGDLTYF.

The CDR3, as DNA: TGTGCCAGCAGCTTACCCCCTAATTCGGAAAAACTGTTTTTT. Translation gives CASSLPPNSEKLFF. The rearrangement uses TRBV11-2 and TRBJ1-4; D not certain. Trimming took off 2 bases at V and 8 bases at J, with 12 bases between the two ends. This CDR3 has 14 residues. Germline CDR1 SGHAT, CDR2 FQNNGV.

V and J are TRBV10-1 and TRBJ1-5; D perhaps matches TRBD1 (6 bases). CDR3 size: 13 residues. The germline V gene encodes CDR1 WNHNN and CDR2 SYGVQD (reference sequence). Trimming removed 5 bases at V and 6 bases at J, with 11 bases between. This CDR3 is CASSSGTTQPQHF. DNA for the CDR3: TGCGCCAGCAGTTCCGGGACAACTCAGCCCCAGCATTTT.

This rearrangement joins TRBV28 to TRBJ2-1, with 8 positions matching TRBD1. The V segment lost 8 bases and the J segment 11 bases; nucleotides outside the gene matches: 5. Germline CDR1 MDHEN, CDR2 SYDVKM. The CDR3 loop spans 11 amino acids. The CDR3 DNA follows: TGTGCCAGCGGCCGGGACAGGCAGCAGTTCTTC. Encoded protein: CASGRDRQQFF.

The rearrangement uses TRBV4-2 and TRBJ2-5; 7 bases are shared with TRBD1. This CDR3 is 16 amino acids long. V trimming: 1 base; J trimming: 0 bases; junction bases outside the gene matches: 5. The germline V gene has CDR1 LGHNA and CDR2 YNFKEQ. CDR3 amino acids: CASSQGVQGYQETQYF. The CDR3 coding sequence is TGTGCCAGCAGCCAAGGGGTACAGGGGTACCAAGAGACCCAGTACTTC.

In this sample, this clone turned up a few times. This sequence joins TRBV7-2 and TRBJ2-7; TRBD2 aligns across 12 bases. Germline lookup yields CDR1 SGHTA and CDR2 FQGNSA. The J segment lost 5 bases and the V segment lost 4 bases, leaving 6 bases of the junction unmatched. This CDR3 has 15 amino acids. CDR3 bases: TGTGCCAGCAGCTCCTCCGGGACTAGCGGGCACGAGCAGTACTTC. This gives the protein CASSSSGTSGHEQYF.

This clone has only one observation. This CDR3 reads CAWSGGGREKLFF. CDR3 in DNA: TGTGCCTGGAGTGGAGGGGGACGGGAAAAACTGTTTTTT. The chain recombines TRBV30 with TRBJ1-4; perhaps TRBD1 as D (6 bases). Deletions cut 1 base from V and 8 bases from J, with 11 bases between. The germline CDR1 and CDR2 sequences are GTSNPN and SVGIG (reference sequence). This CDR3 region has 13 residues.

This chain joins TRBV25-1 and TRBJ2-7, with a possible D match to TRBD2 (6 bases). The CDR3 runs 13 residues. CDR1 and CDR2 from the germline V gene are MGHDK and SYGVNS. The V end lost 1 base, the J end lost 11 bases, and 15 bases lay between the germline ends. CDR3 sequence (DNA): TGTGCCAGCAGTGAATCGCAGGGCCCGGGGGAGTACTTC. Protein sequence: CASSESQGPGEYF.

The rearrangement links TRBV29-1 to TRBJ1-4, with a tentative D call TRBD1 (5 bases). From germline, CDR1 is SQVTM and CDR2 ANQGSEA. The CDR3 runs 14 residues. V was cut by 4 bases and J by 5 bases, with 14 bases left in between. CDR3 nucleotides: TGCAGCGTTGGGTCCGTTGGGGGGAATGAAAAACTGTTTTTT. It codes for CSVGSVGGNEKLFF.

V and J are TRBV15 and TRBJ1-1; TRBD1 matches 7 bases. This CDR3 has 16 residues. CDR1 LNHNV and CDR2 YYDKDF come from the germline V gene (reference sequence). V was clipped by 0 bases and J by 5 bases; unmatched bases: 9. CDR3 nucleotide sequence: TGTGCCACCAGCAGAGATCTGGCAGGGGGTTGGACTGAAGCTTTCTTT. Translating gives CATSRDLAGGWTEAFF.

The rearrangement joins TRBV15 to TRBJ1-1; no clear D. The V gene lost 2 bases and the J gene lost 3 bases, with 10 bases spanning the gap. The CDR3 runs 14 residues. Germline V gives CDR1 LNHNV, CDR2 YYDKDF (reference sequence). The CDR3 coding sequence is TGTGCCACCAGCAGACCTCCTCGGGACACTGAAGCTTTCTTT. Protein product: CATSRPPRDTEAFF.

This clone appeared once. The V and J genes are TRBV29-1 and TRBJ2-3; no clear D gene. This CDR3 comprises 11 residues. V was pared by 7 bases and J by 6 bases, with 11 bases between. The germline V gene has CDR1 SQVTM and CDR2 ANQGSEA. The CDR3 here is CSADLKDTQYF. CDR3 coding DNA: TGCAGCGCCGACTTGAAGGATACGCAGTATTTT.

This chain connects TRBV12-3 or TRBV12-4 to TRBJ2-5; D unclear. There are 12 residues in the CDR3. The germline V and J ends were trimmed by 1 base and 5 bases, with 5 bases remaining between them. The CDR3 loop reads CASSLVAETQYF. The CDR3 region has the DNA TGTGCCAGCAGTTTAGTGGCGGAGACCCAGTACTTC.

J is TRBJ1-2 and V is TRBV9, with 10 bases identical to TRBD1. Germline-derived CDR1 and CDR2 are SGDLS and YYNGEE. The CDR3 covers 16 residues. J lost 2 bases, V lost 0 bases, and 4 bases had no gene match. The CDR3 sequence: CASSVALDRGNYGYTF. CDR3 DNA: TGTGCCAGCAGCGTAGCACTGGACAGGGGGAACTATGGCTACACCTTC.

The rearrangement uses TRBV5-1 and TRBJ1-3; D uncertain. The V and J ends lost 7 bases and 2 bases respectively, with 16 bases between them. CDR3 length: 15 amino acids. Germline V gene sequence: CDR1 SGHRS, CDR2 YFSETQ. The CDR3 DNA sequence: TGCGCCAGCTACCAAGAGGCCGGGCCTGGAAACACCATATATTTT. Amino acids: CASYQEAGPGNTIYF.

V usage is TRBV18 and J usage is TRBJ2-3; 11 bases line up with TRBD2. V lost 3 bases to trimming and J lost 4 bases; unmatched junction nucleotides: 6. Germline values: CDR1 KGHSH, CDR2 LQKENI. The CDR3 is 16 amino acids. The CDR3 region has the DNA TGTGCCAGCTCACCCCTACTAGCGGGAGCTGCAGATACGCAGTATTTT. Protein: CASSPLLAGAADTQYF.

The CDR3 DNA sequence: TGTGCCAGTACCCCTTTCCTTTCCAGTGGCTACACCTTC. Protein sequence: CASTPFLSSGYTF. The chain recombines TRBV19 with TRBJ1-2; D is unclear. V was pared by 7 bases and J by 7 bases, with 16 bases between. Germline CDR1 is LNHDA and CDR2 is SQIVND (reference sequence). The CDR3 is 13 amino acids.

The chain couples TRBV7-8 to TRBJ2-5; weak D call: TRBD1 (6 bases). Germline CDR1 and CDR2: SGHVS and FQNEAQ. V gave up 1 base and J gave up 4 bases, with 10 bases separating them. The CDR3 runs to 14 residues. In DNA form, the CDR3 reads TGTGCCAGCAGCTTAGACAGGGTGGGAGAGACCCAGTACTTC. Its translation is CASSLDRVGETQYF.

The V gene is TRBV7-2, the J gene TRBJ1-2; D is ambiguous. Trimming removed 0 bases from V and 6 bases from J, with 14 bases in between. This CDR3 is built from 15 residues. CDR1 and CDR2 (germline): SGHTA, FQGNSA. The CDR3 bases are TGTGCCAGCAGCTTAGCAGCCCGGGGTGTTAATGGCTACACCTTC. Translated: CASSLAARGVNGYTF.

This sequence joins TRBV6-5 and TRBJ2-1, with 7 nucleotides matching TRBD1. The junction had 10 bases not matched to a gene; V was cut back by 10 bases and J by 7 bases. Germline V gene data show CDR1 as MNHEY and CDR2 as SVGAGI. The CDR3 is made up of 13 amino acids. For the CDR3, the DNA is TGTGCCACCACCGAGACAGGGCGAAATGAGCAGTTCTTC. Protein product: CATTETGRNEQFF.

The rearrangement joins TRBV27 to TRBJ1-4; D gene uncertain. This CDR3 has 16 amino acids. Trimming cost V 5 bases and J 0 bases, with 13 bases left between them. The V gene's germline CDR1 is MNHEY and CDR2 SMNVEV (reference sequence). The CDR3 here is CASSPPRAATNEKLFF. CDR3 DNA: TGTGCCAGCAGTCCCCCAAGGGCTGCAACTAATGAAAAACTGTTTTTT. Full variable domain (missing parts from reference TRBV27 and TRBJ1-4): EAQVTQNPRYLITVTGKKLTVTCSQNMNHEYMSWYRQDPGLGLRQIYYSMNVEVTDKGDVPEGYKVSRKEKRNFPLILESPSPNQTSLYFCASSPPRAATNEKLFFGSGTQLSVL.